The text below deals with one TCR beta chain. Antigen specificity is unknown. Together with a sample-barcoded 5' primer, a J-beta primer mix was included in a second PCR lasting about 7 to 12 cycles. TCRdb used MiXCR to reprocess the 5' RACE reads, holding one entry per CDR3 protein. In the table there are about 1.8 million distinct CDR3 sequences, roughly 49% of which are singletons. The data are from a study of blood T cells in healthy people across ages. Study outcomes and limitations: Fewer expanded clones and more diversity marked long-lived versus aged donors.

Collection of 8.5 to 10 milliliters of peripheral blood was performed for each donor. This TCR came from a woman in her thirties or forties in good health. The sequenced sample consisted of blood.

The CDR3 spells CASSQNRDRTYNEQFF. CDR3 coding DNA: TGCGCCAGCAGCCAAAACCGGGACAGAACCTACAATGAGCAGTTCTTC. The V and J genes are TRBV4-1 and TRBJ2-1, with 7 positions matching TRBD1. V shed 2 bases and J 2 bases; nucleotides not matched to a gene: 6. In germline, CDR1 is MGHRA, CDR2 YSYEKL. The CDR3 spans 16 residues.